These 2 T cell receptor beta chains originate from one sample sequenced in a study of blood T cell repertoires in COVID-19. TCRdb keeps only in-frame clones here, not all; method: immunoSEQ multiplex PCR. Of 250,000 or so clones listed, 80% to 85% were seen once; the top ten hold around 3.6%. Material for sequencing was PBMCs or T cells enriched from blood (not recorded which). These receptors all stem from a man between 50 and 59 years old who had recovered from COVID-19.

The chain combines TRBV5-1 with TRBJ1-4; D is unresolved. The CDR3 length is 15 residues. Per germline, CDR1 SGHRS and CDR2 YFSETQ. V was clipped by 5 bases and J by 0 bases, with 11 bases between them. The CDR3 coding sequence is TGCGCCAGCAGTGATATCGGGACAACTAATGAAAAACTGTTTTTT. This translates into CASSDIGTTNEKLFF.

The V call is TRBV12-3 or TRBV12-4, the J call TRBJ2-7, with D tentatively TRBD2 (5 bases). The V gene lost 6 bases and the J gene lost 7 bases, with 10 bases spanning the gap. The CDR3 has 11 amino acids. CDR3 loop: CASRLSGEQYF. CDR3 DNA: TGTGCCAGCAGGCTCTCGGGAGAGCAGTACTTC.